The 17 T cell receptor beta chains below were found in one sample sequenced in a study of T-cell memory formation after mild COVID-19. One entry per CDR3 protein, called by TCRdb with MiXCR from the 5' RACE reads. Among 410,000 or so distinct CDR3 sequences listed, about 25% were seen once. The sequenced sample was PBMCs or a T cell subset sorted from them (not recorded which). Receptors originate from an adult woman who had mild COVID-19 (a few samples of this study predate the infection). Cell type and time point are not known.

This clonotype was recorded a few times. The V gene is TRBV12-3 or TRBV12-4, the J gene TRBJ1-5; tentative D call: TRBD1 (5 bases). Trimming cost V 10 bases and J 2 bases, with 18 bases left between them. CDR3 length equals 15 residues. The CDR3 region has the DNA TGTGCCACCGCTTTGCGGGGCGGAGGCAATCAGCCCCAGCATTTT. Amino acids: CATALRGGGNQPQHF.

This clonotype was seen more than once but under ten times. The CDR3 region has the DNA TGTGCCAGCAGCTTAGGGGCCGAAAATGAGCAGTTCTTC. This translates into CASSLGAENEQFF. The J gene is TRBJ2-1, the V gene TRBV7-9; D gene ambiguous. The CDR3 has 13 amino acids. Germline-derived CDR1 and CDR2 are SEHNR and FQNEAQ (reference sequence). Trimming took 1 base from V and 7 from J, leaving 8 bases between them.

In its sample, this clonotype was seen a few times. The V gene is TRBV27, the J gene TRBJ2-7; 8 bases agree with TRBD1. Germline trimming cut 1 base from V and 1 base from J; bases unmatched to any gene: 9. The CDR3 loop spans 17 amino acids. Germline values: CDR1 MNHEY, CDR2 SMNVEV (reference sequence). The CDR3 reads CASSLFRSGTGSYEQYF. In nucleotides, the CDR3 is TGTGCCAGCAGTTTATTCCGGTCCGGGACAGGATCCTACGAGCAGTACTTC.

This clonotype was seen more than once but under ten times. This chain links TRBV9 with TRBJ1-1, with 8 positions matching TRBD1. The V segment lost 2 bases and the J segment 2 bases; nucleotides outside the gene matches: 5. In germline, CDR1 is SGDLS, CDR2 YYNGEE. This CDR3 spans 15 amino acids. The CDR3 here is CASSVTPGGNTEAFF. CDR3 nucleotides: TGTGCCAGCAGCGTTACCCCAGGGGGCAACACTGAAGCTTTCTTT.

The V call is TRBV4-2, the J call TRBJ2-3; D is possibly TRBD1 or TRBD2 (6 bases each). Trimming removed 1 base from V and 3 bases from J, with 14 bases in between. Germline lookup yields CDR1 LGHNA and CDR2 YNFKEQ. The CDR3 length is 16 residues. The CDR3 here is CASSQVVGGLTDTQYF. As DNA, the CDR3 is TGTGCCAGCAGCCAAGTGGTAGGGGGGTTGACAGATACGCAGTATTTT.

This clonotype was observed a handful of times. J is TRBJ2-2 and V is TRBV3-1, with no clear D. The CDR3 runs to 11 residues. The germline V gene encodes CDR1 LGHDT and CDR2 YNNKEL (reference sequence). The ends were cut back, 6 bases at V and 9 bases at J, with 8 bases in the middle. Here the CDR3 reads CASSLSRELFF. DNA for the CDR3: TGTGCCAGCAGTCTATCCCGGGAGCTGTTTTTT.

This sequence joins TRBV7-9 and TRBJ2-3; a weak D match, TRBD2 (6 bases). Germline CDR1 reads SEHNR; CDR2 reads FQNEAQ (reference sequence). This CDR3 has 13 residues. V was cut by 1 base and J by 7 bases, with 9 bases left in between. CDR3 bases: TGTGCCAGCAGCTTAGGCGGGATTAATACGCAGTATTTT. It codes for CASSLGGINTQYF.

This clonotype showed up just once. The chain has TRBV5-4 and TRBJ2-4, with no clear D. The germline V gene encodes CDR1 SGHNT and CDR2 YYREEE (reference sequence). This CDR3 region has 14 residues. V shed 7 bases and J shed 6 bases, with 17 bases lying between them. Here the CDR3 reads CASGPRVGPNIQYF. As DNA, the CDR3 is TGTGCCAGCGGACCCCGGGTAGGGCCAAACATTCAGTACTTC.

The chain recombines TRBV6-5 with TRBJ2-1; TRBD2 aligns across 11 bases. Germline V gene sequence: CDR1 MNHEY, CDR2 SVGAGI. The CDR3 has 17 residues. The V segment lost 2 bases and the J segment 4 bases; nucleotides outside the gene matches: 7. Written as DNA, the CDR3 is TGTGCCAGCAGTTACCAGGGACTAGCGGACTCTTACAATGAGCAGTTCTTC. Translated: CASSYQGLADSYNEQFF.

Only a few counts were recorded for this clonotype. This sequence joins TRBV12-3 or TRBV12-4 and TRBJ2-7, with a possible D match to TRBD1 (6 bases). The V gene lost 5 bases and the J gene lost 3 bases, with 14 bases spanning the gap. The CDR3 runs 14 residues. The CDR3 is CASSPPWGLYEQYF. CDR3 bases: TGTGCCAGCAGTCCCCCGTGGGGGCTCTACGAGCAGTACTTC.

This chain connects TRBV7-9 to TRBJ2-5; D gene unclear. V lost 8 bases and J 2 bases, leaving 12 bases between the germline ends. CDR3 length: 13 amino acids. Germline CDR1 SEHNR, CDR2 FQNEAQ (reference sequence). CDR3 nucleotides: TGTGCCAGCGACGAGCGAACACAAGAGACCCAGTACTTC. Its translation: CASDERTQETQYF.

The table lists this clonotype with a few counts. The rearrangement joins TRBV15 to TRBJ2-3; the D is unclear. The length of the CDR3 is 15 residues. Trimming cost V 2 bases and J 3 bases, with 12 bases left between them. Germline values: CDR1 LNHNV, CDR2 YYDKDF (reference sequence). The CDR3 loop reads CATSRSRSGTDTQYF. CDR3 nucleotide sequence: TGTGCCACCAGCAGAAGCCGATCCGGAACAGATACGCAGTATTTT. The full variable domain, completed using reference TRBV15 and TRBJ2-3, is DAMVIQNPRYQVTQFGKPVTLSCSQTLNHNVMYWYQQKSSQAPKLLFHYYDKDFNNEADTPDNFQSRRPNTSFCFLDIRSPGLGDTAMYLCATSRSRSGTDTQYFGPGTRLTVL.

This clonotype showed up just a few times. This chain links TRBV25-1 with TRBJ2-5; TRBD1 aligns across 9 bases. The germline gives CDR1 MGHDK, CDR2 SYGVNS. The CDR3 loop spans 14 amino acids. J gave up 5 bases and V 8 bases, and 9 bases lay outside the gene matches. This CDR3 is CASRWTGAGETQYF. CDR3 sequence (DNA): TGTGCCAGCCGTTGGACAGGGGCCGGGGAGACCCAGTACTTC.

The chain joins TRBV29-1 to TRBJ2-3; D unresolved. The germline gives CDR1 SQVTM, CDR2 ANQGSEA. This CDR3 is built from 14 residues. V was trimmed by 6 bases and J by 2 bases, leaving 15 bases between them. CDR3 amino acids: CSVGWSQHTDTQYF. CDR3 nucleotide sequence: TGCAGCGTCGGGTGGAGCCAGCACACAGATACGCAGTATTTT.

This chain joins TRBV6-2 or TRBV6-3 and TRBJ2-4, with unresolved D. The CDR3 spans 14 residues. V gave up 2 bases and J gave up 8 bases, with 13 bases separating them. Per germline, CDR1 MNHEY and CDR2 SVGEGT. CDR3 loop: CASSYPRKRDIQYF. In DNA, the CDR3 is TGTGCCAGCAGTTACCCTCGCAAACGGGACATTCAGTACTTC.

A few counts support this clonotype. CDR3 bases: TGTGCCAGCAGCGCACAGGGGAACCCCACCTACGAGCAGTACTTC. Its protein is CASSAQGNPTYEQYF. This chain connects TRBV6-6 to TRBJ2-7; 7 positions agree with TRBD1. The V gene's germline CDR1 is MNHNY and CDR2 SVGAGI (reference sequence). Trimming removed 6 bases from V and 2 bases from J; junction bases left unmatched: 10. The CDR3 contains 15 residues.

The chain joins TRBV24-1 to TRBJ2-1, with D possibly being TRBD2 (6 bases). CDR3 size: 19 residues. V was cut by 5 bases and J by 5 bases, with 27 bases left in between. Germline values: CDR1 KGHDR, CDR2 SFDVKD. CDR3 DNA: TGTGCCACCAGTGGGCCCCTAAGTGGGGTAAAAGGCGGGGACAATGAGCAGTTCTTC. It encodes CATSGPLSGVKGGDNEQFF.